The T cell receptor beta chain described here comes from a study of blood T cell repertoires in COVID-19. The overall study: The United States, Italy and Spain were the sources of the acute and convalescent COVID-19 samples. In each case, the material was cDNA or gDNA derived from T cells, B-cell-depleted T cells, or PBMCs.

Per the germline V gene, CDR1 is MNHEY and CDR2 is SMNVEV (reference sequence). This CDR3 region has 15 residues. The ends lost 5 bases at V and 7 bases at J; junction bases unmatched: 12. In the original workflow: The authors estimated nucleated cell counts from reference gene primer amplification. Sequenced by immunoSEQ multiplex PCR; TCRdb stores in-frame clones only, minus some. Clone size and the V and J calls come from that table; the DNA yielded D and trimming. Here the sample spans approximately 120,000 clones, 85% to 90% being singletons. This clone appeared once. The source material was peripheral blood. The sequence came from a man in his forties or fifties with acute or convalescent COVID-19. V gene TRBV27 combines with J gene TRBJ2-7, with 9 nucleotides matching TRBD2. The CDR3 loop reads CASSPPGREGREQYF. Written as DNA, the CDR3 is TGTGCCAGCAGTCCCCCAGGGCGGGAGGGCCGGGAGCAGTACTTC.